This T cell receptor beta chain is from a study of tumor-infiltrating lymphocytes in oesophageal squamous cell carcinoma. The CDR3 totals 14 residues. From the PCR reads, TCRdb called clonotypes with MiXCR, one entry per CDR3 protein. The sample includes approximately 12,000 distinct CDR3 sequences, 55% of them seen just once. The chain has TRBV12-3 or TRBV12-4 and TRBJ2-1; 9 bases map to TRBD2. The J call may be wrong; the DNA end is better matched by TRBJ2-5. Sequencing used esophageal tumor tissue. This receptor was obtained from a male donor with esophageal squamous cell carcinoma. As DNA, the CDR3 is TGTGCCAGCGGGACCGGGACTAGCCTAGAGACCCAGTACTTC. Its protein product is CASGTGTSLETQYF.